The T cell receptor (beta chain) described here comes from a study of blood T cell repertoires in COVID-19. Overall study: The United States, Italy and Spain were the sources of the acute and convalescent COVID-19 samples. T cells, B-cell-depleted T cells, or PBMCs provided the cDNA or gDNA that served as material.

This CDR3 is built from 15 residues. Trimming cost V 0 bases and J 8 bases; bases outside gene matches: 2. In germline, CDR1 is GTSNPN, CDR2 SVGIG (reference sequence). In the source study's methods: Estimation of nucleated cell counts relied on the amplification of reference gene primers. Assay: immunoSEQ multiplex PCR; the TCRdb copy retains only in-frame clones and omits some. V and J calls and clone size are given by that table; D and trimming were obtained from the DNA. The sample holds roughly 100,000 clones, about 87% seen once. Sequencing was done on a sample of peripheral blood. The rearrangement links TRBV30 to TRBJ2-1, with 15 bases aligning to TRBD2. The sequence derives from a man aged 50-60 years with acute or convalescent COVID-19. Here the CDR3 reads CAWSVGLAGGDEQFF. In nucleotides, the CDR3 is TGTGCCTGGAGTGTTGGACTAGCGGGAGGGGATGAGCAGTTCTTC. The full variable domain, completed using reference TRBV30 and TRBJ2-1, is SQTIHQWPATLVQPVGSPLSLECTVEGTSNPNLYWYRQAAGRGLQLLFYSVGIGQISSEVPQNLSASRPQDRQFILSSKKLLLSDSGFYLCAWSVGLAGGDEQFFGPGTRLTVL.